The 30 T cell receptor beta chains below were found in one sample sequenced in a study of cytomegalovirus exposure and HLA in healthy donors. The PCR employed 60 Vbeta primers together with 13 Jbeta primers. Some clones are missing from TCRdb's copy, which holds only in-frame ones; the method was immunoSEQ multiplex PCR. This table holds about 160,000 clones, roughly 83% found once. Sample: PBMCs. These receptors were obtained from a man aged 25-40 years in good health and CMV-seronegative.

The V call is TRBV4-1, the J call TRBJ2-7; 8 bases line up with TRBD1. The CDR3 runs 16 residues. The ends lost 4 bases at V and 2 bases at J; junction bases unmatched: 10. Looked up from germline, CDR1 is MGHRA and CDR2 is YSYEKL. CDR3 residues: CASSPIDRGTAYEQYF. The CDR3 DNA sequence: TGCGCCAGCAGCCCTATAGACAGGGGCACCGCCTACGAGCAGTACTTC.

CDR3 in amino acids: CAWSTQSLGTGGREQYF. The CDR3 bases are TGTGCCTGGAGTACGCAGAGTTTGGGGACAGGGGGTCGGGAGCAGTACTTC. The genes are TRBV30 and TRBJ2-7; 11 bases match TRBD1. Germline CDR1 is GTSNPN and CDR2 is SVGIG (reference sequence). The CDR3 runs to 17 residues. V was pared by 2 bases and J by 7 bases, with 16 bases of the junction left unmatched.

The chain links TRBV6-1 to TRBJ1-1, with D possibly TRBD1 on 5 matching bases. Germline lookup yields CDR1 MNHNS and CDR2 SASEGT. V lost 6 bases, J lost 2 bases, and 10 bases lay in between. The CDR3 spans 13 residues. Here the CDR3 reads CASSRTLNTEAFF. The CDR3 region has the DNA TGTGCCAGCAGCCGGACACTTAACACTGAAGCTTTCTTT.

This rearrangement joins TRBV6-6 to TRBJ2-7; 8 nucleotides line up with TRBD1. V dropped 5 bases and J dropped 5; count of bases not matched to a gene: 14. The CDR3 extends over 16 amino acids. Germline V gene sequence: CDR1 MNHNY, CDR2 SVGAGI (reference sequence). The CDR3 is CASSPTSRTGKDEQYF. The CDR3 nucleotides read TGTGCCAGCAGTCCTACCAGTCGGACAGGGAAGGACGAGCAGTACTTC.

This rearrangement joins TRBV6-1 to TRBJ2-1; the D gene is possibly TRBD1 (6 bases). V was clipped by 7 bases and J by 8 bases, with 21 bases between them. The CDR3 has 15 amino acids. Germline V gives CDR1 MNHNS, CDR2 SASEGT. The CDR3 nucleotides read TGTGCCAGCATTAGTGGCCAGGGGTTTTCGGATGAGCAGTTCTTC. It is translated as CASISGQGFSDEQFF.

The rearrangement uses TRBV6-6 and TRBJ2-7; 8 bases map to TRBD1. The CDR3 is 15 residues long. Germline-derived CDR1 and CDR2 are MNHNY and SVGAGI (reference sequence). V was clipped by 4 bases and J by 4 bases; unmatched bases: 9. The DNA of the CDR3 is TGTGCCAGCAGTTTCGCCCGGACAGGGCCTTACGAGCAGTACTTC. This gives the protein CASSFARTGPYEQYF.

The J gene is TRBJ2-5, the V gene TRBV5-6; possibly TRBD2 for D (5 bases). The J call may be incorrect, as the DNA end agrees better with TRBJ2-7. The CDR3 runs to 15 residues. From germline, CDR1 is SGHDT and CDR2 YYEEEE. This CDR3 reads CASSYVPGYDYEQYF. As DNA, the CDR3 is TGTGCCAGCAGCTATGTGCCGGGGTATGACTACGAGCAGTACTTC.

This rearrangement joins TRBV9 to TRBJ2-1; 10 bases are a match to TRBD2. Germline lookup yields CDR1 SGDLS and CDR2 YYNGEE. After removal of 4 bases from V and 4 bases from J, the junction contained 8 bases not matched to a gene. The CDR3 is 16 amino acids. CDR3 in amino acids: CASSPGTSGKYNEQFF. The CDR3 DNA reads TGTGCCAGCAGCCCGGGAACTAGCGGGAAGTACAATGAGCAGTTCTTC.

This rearrangement joins TRBV10-2 to TRBJ2-2; TRBD2 matches at 7 bases. Losses at the gene ends were 8 bases for V and 6 bases for J; bases not matched to a gene: 0. The CDR3 length is 11 residues. The germline CDR1 and CDR2 sequences are WSHSY and SAAADI. The CDR3 is CASGGAGELFF. The CDR3 DNA is TGCGCCAGCGGGGGGGCCGGGGAGCTGTTTTTT.

The J gene is TRBJ2-3, the V gene TRBV5-1, with 9 bases matching TRBD2. The CDR3 is 18 residues long. The V and J ends lost 5 bases and 2 bases, in that order; junction bases with no gene match: 15. Germline V gene sequence: CDR1 SGHRS, CDR2 YFSETQ. The DNA of the CDR3 is TGCGCCAGCAGTCGGGTTAGCGGGGGCTCCACGCTCACAGATACGCAGTATTTT. This sequence encodes CASSRVSGGSTLTDTQYF.

The gene calls are TRBV18 and TRBJ1-2, with TRBD1 matching 9 bases. The CDR3 length is 16 residues. V was pared by 4 bases and J by 4 bases, with 10 bases of the junction left unmatched. CDR1 is KGHSH and CDR2 is LQKENI in the germline V gene. The chain's CDR3 is CASSLGTGSKLYGYTF. The CDR3, as DNA: TGTGCCAGCTCACTCGGGACAGGGAGTAAGCTCTATGGCTACACCTTC.

The genes are TRBV5-4 and TRBJ2-2, with TRBD1 matching 11 bases. This CDR3 is 16 amino acids long. Losses at the gene ends were 4 bases for V and 6 bases for J; bases not matched to a gene: 8. CDR1 is SGHNT, CDR2 YYREEE, per germline (reference sequence). The CDR3 DNA is TGTGCCAGCAGCCGACGACTGGGACAGGGGGCCGGGGAGCTGTTTTTT. Its protein product is CASSRRLGQGAGELFF.

The V gene is TRBV30, the J gene TRBJ2-7; D possibly corresponds to TRBD2 (7 bases). The CDR3 runs 15 residues. Trimming shortened V by 2 bases and J by 2 bases, and 16 bases separated the two germline ends. Per the germline V gene, CDR1 is GTSNPN and CDR2 is SVGIG (reference sequence). The CDR3 DNA follows: TGTGCCTGGAGTTTTGGTCGGGGGGCGACCTACGAGCAGTACTTC. It specifies CAWSFGRGATYEQYF.

V usage is TRBV7-6 and J usage is TRBJ2-7; the match to TRBD2 covers 14 bases. Losses at the gene ends were 0 bases for V and 0 bases for J; bases not matched to a gene: 7. CDR3 length: 19 residues. Germline CDR1 and CDR2: SGHVS and FNYEAQ. CDR3: CASSLAVTSGGAGSYEQYF. The CDR3 DNA reads as TGTGCCAGCAGCTTAGCGGTGACTAGCGGGGGGGCCGGCTCCTACGAGCAGTACTTC.

The genes are TRBV7-9 and TRBJ2-7, with TRBD1 matching over 10 bases. This CDR3 region has 17 residues. The germline CDR1 and CDR2 sequences are SEHNR and FQNEAQ (reference sequence). After removal of 1 base from V and 2 bases from J, the junction contained 8 bases not matched to a gene. The CDR3: CASSLGSGTGAPYEQYF. The CDR3 DNA reads TGTGCCAGCAGCTTAGGATCCGGGACAGGGGCTCCCTACGAGCAGTACTTC.

The chain has TRBV7-8 and TRBJ2-7, with a possible D match to TRBD1 (5 bases). The V and J ends lost 2 bases and 2 bases respectively, with 13 bases between them. There are 15 residues in the CDR3. Germline CDR1 SGHVS, CDR2 FQNEAQ. In DNA form, the CDR3 reads TGTGCCAGCAGCTTATCAGGAGCAGGGCCCTACGAGCAGTACTTC. Translation gives CASSLSGAGPYEQYF.

This clone was seen a single time. The chain couples TRBV30 to TRBJ2-7; 9 bases line up with TRBD1. This CDR3 region has 14 residues. The trim removed 3 bases at V and 7 bases at J, leaving 10 bases unmatched. Germline V gene sequence: CDR1 GTSNPN, CDR2 SVGIG (reference sequence). CDR3 region: CAWREGTGGGEQYF. CDR3 sequence (DNA): TGTGCCTGGAGGGAAGGAACAGGGGGCGGTGAGCAGTACTTC.

The chain's CDR3 is CASSFHRTGGTEAFF. The CDR3 region has the DNA TGTGCCAGCAGTTTTCACCGGACGGGGGGCACTGAAGCTTTCTTT. The rearrangement links TRBV6-5 to TRBJ1-1; tentative D call: TRBD1 (5 bases). The CDR3 is 15 amino acids. V was pared by 4 bases and J by 4 bases, with 16 bases between. Germline V lookup: CDR1 MNHEY, CDR2 SVGAGI.

The chain joins TRBV5-8 to TRBJ1-1; possible D gene TRBD1, 6 bases. Germline V CDR1 and CDR2: SGHTS, YDEGEE. Trimming stripped 2 bases from V and 3 bases from J, with 11 bases between. This CDR3 region has 14 residues. The CDR3 DNA reads TGTGCCAGCAGCTTATGGGGGCTGGACACTGAAGCTTTCTTT. Translating it yields CASSLWGLDTEAFF.

This clone is a singleton in its sample. The rearrangement joins TRBV4-3 to TRBJ2-2, with 9 nucleotides matching TRBD2. Germline V gene data show CDR1 as LGHNA and CDR2 as YSLEER. The CDR3 length is 16 residues. V lost 0 bases to trimming and J lost 1 base; unmatched junction nucleotides: 0. CDR3 nucleotides: TGCGCCAGCAGCCAAGAGACTAGCGGGAACACCGGGGAGCTGTTTTTT. It yields the protein CASSQETSGNTGELFF.

The rearrangement uses TRBV10-1 and TRBJ2-2; no reliable D call. This CDR3 is 12 amino acids long. V lost 1 base, J lost 7 bases, and 4 bases lay in between. Per the germline V gene, CDR1 is WNHNN and CDR2 is SYGVQD (reference sequence). The CDR3 DNA reads TGCGCCAGCAGTGAGTATAGCGGGGAGCTGTTTTTT. It translates to CASSEYSGELFF.

This chain links TRBV7-6 with TRBJ2-3; 15 bases are shared with TRBD2. Germline assignment: CDR1 SGHVS and CDR2 FNYEAQ. The CDR3 runs to 18 residues. Losses at the gene ends were 0 bases for V and 5 bases for J; bases not matched to a gene: 6. CDR3 nucleotide sequence: TGTGCCAGCAGCTTAGCGGGACTAGCGGGAGGTGGGAGAGATACGCAGTATTTT. Translation: CASSLAGLAGGGRDTQYF.

The V gene is TRBV7-2, the J gene TRBJ2-5, with 11 positions matching TRBD2. Near its end, the DNA agrees better with TRBJ2-7, so the J call may be wrong. CDR1 SGHTA and CDR2 FQGNSA come from the germline V gene. The CDR3 extends over 13 amino acids. CDR3 sequence: CASSGTSGGEQYF. Here the CDR3 DNA reads TGTGCCAGCAGCGGTACTAGCGGGGGCGAGCAGTACTTC.

This chain links TRBV2 with TRBJ2-5; D gene uncertain. The CDR3 covers 13 residues. The germline CDR1 and CDR2 sequences are SNHLY and FYNNEI. V dropped 4 bases and J dropped 2 bases, with 8 bases sitting between them. The CDR3 coding sequence is TGTGCCAGCAGTGCGACACATCAAGAGACCCAGTACTTC. Translation: CASSATHQETQYF.

V usage is TRBV7-9 and J usage is TRBJ2-2; TRBD2 aligns across 8 bases. CDR1 SEHNR and CDR2 FQNEAQ come from the germline V gene (reference sequence). V was clipped by 5 bases and J by 4 bases; unmatched bases: 12. The CDR3 is 17 amino acids. CDR3 in amino acids: CASSPRSSGSGTGELFF. CDR3 DNA: TGTGCCAGCAGCCCCCGTTCGAGCGGGAGTGGCACCGGGGAGCTGTTTTTT.

This chain links TRBV11-2 with TRBJ1-2; 8 bases line up with TRBD1. The CDR3 covers 13 residues. In germline, CDR1 is SGHAT, CDR2 FQNNGV. Trimming took 5 bases from V and 6 from J; bases not matched to a gene: 5. The CDR3 region is CASSADRGHGYTF. The CDR3 DNA follows: TGTGCCAGCAGCGCCGACAGGGGCCATGGCTACACCTTC.

The chain carries TRBV5-1 and TRBJ2-7, with TRBD2 matching over 7 bases. The CDR3 length is 14 residues. Germline assignment: CDR1 SGHRS and CDR2 YFSETQ. Trimming removed 5 bases from V and 0 bases from J; junction bases left unmatched: 5. The CDR3 here is CASSPSGGSYEQYF. For the CDR3, the DNA is TGCGCCAGCAGTCCCTCGGGGGGCTCCTACGAGCAGTACTTC.

This chain connects TRBV29-1 to TRBJ1-2; D remains ambiguous. The germline CDR1 and CDR2 sequences are SQVTM and ANQGSEA. The CDR3 is 14 amino acids. Between the trimmed V and J ends, which lost 4 bases and 3 bases, there was a span of 15 bases. Here the CDR3 DNA reads TGCAGCGTTGGTGTCCCTTCGTTGTACTATGGCTACACCTTC. Translation: CSVGVPSLYYGYTF.

The rearrangement joins TRBV25-1 to TRBJ2-1; 8 bases match TRBD1. The CDR3 extends over 15 amino acids. The germline V gene has CDR1 MGHDK and CDR2 SYGVNS. V trimming: 4 bases; J trimming: 10 bases; junction bases outside the gene matches: 12. The CDR3 bases are TGTGCCAGCAGTGGGGGAATCAGGGGGCGAGGGGAGCAGTTCTTC. Its protein product is CASSGGIRGRGEQFF.

The chain carries TRBV21-1 and TRBJ2-2; the D call TRBD2 from the table was never checked on the DNA. TRBV21-1 represents a pseudogene. The CDR3 totals 15 residues. The CDR3 protein is CASSNRRGSTGELFF. CDR3 sequence (DNA): TGTGCCAGCAGCAATAGAAGAGGGTCAACCGGGGAGCTGTTTTTT.